Listed below are T cell receptor beta chains from one sample, sequenced in a study of identical twins. TCRdb reprocessed the 5' RACE reads with MiXCR, giving one entry per CDR3 protein. The sample contains 460,000 or so distinct CDR3 sequences, 14% of which appear only once. These records were also assigned to another study, of yellow fever vaccine responses in identical twins.

The sample consisted of CD4+ T cells sorted from blood. Receptors were obtained from a woman under 30 in good health. Both conserved end residues are part of each CDR3. D genes are given only for firm matches. Some rows mark clone size as missing; the rest say once, few, many or name a class of expanded clone.

TRBV12-3/TRBV12-4	many	NA	TRBJ2-3	CASSGEQGFTQYF	TGTGCCAGCTCGGGGGAACAGGGATTTACGCAGTATTTT
TRBV18	few	NA	TRBJ1-5	CASSPLAGLESNQPQHF	TGTGCCAGCTCACCATTGGCGGGGCTAGAAAGCAATCAGCCCCAGCATTTT
TRBV12-3/TRBV12-4	many	TRBD2	TRBJ2-7	CASRPGGSSYEQYF	TGTGCCAGCAGGCCCGGCGGGAGCTCCTACGAGCAGTACTTC
TRBV7-9	few	TRBD1	TRBJ2-7	CASSLTGQSFYEQYF	TGTGCCAGCAGCTTAACGGGACAGAGCTTCTACGAGCAGTACTTC
TRBV7-2	NA	TRBD1	TRBJ2-7	CASSSEGGQGREQYF	TGTGCCAGCAGCTCAGAAGGGGGACAGGGTAGGGAGCAGTACTTC
TRBV28	few	NA	TRBJ2-7	CASSLGQQLRSSSYEQYF	TGTGCCAGCAGTTTAGGACAGCAACTAAGGTCCTCGTCCTACGAGCAGTACTTC
TRBV19	few	NA	TRBJ2-3	CAISPQGRDTDTQYF	TGTGCCATTTCACCCCAGGGGCGGGACACAGATACGCAGTATTTT
TRBV24-1	few	NA	TRBJ2-2	CATAGEAGELFF	TGTGCCACCGCAGGGGAAGCGGGGGAGCTGTTTTTT
TRBV12-3/TRBV12-4	NA	NA	TRBJ1-2	CASGQYYGYTF	TGTGCCAGCGGGCAATACTATGGCTACACCTTC
TRBV12-3/TRBV12-4	many	NA	TRBJ2-7	CASSAQGVHEQYF	TGTGCCAGCAGTGCCCAAGGGGTCCACGAGCAGTACTTC
TRBV6-5	NA	TRBD1	TRBJ1-2	CASSYKTGGNYGYTF	TGTGCCAGCAGTTACAAGACAGGGGGGAACTATGGCTACACCTTC
TRBV2	once	NA	TRBJ2-1	CASSEDLAVGTNEQFF	TGTGCCAGCAGTGAAGATCTGGCAGTGGGAACAAATGAGCAGTTCTTC
TRBV20-1	NA	TRBD2	TRBJ2-3	CSDRLAEDSTDTQYF	TGCAGTGATCGGCTAGCGGAGGATAGCACAGATACGCAGTATTTT
TRBV5-6	NA	TRBD2	TRBJ2-7	CASSLTSGRLGQYF	TGTGCCAGCAGCTTAACTAGCGGGAGACTCGGGCAGTACTTC
TRBV20-1	NA	NA	TRBJ1-4	CSARVAGGGEKLFF	TGCAGTGCTAGAGTTGCCGGGGGTGGCGAAAAACTGTTTTTT
TRBV10-3	NA	NA	TRBJ2-7	CAISESGQGAYEQYF	TGTGCCATCAGTGAGTCGGGGCAGGGCGCCTACGAGCAGTACTTC
TRBV9	NA	TRBD2	TRBJ2-3	CASSVGATTSGETDTQYF	TGTGCCAGCAGCGTAGGGGCCACGACTAGCGGGGAAACAGATACGCAGTATTTT
TRBV20-1	NA	TRBD2	TRBJ2-3	CSARDRASGSGTDTQYF	TGCAGTGCTAGAGATCGCGCTAGCGGGAGTGGTACAGATACGCAGTATTTT
TRBV18	few	NA	TRBJ2-3	CASSPGQGLTDTQYF	TGTGCCAGCTCACCTGGTCAGGGGCTCACAGATACGCAGTATTTT
TRBV24-1	NA	TRBD1	TRBJ2-1	CATSDLGQGIDEQFF	TGTGCCACCAGTGATCTAGGACAGGGTATCGATGAGCAGTTCTTC
TRBV4-2	few	NA	TRBJ2-7	CASSQVVGQTYEQYF	TGTGCCAGCAGCCAAGTAGTTGGACAGACATACGAGCAGTACTTC
TRBV5-1	many	NA	TRBJ2-7	CASSLSLESEQYF	TGCGCCAGCAGCTTGTCTTTGGAGTCGGAGCAGTACTTC
TRBV5-1	NA	NA	TRBJ2-7	CASGPHTTRVGEQYF	TGCGCCAGCGGCCCCCATACTACTCGGGTTGGCGAGCAGTACTTC
TRBV6-1	NA	NA	TRBJ2-2	CASSIRRVPGELFF	TGTGCCAGCAGTATCCGGAGGGTCCCCGGGGAGCTGTTTTTT
TRBV2	NA	NA	TRBJ1-1	CASSLHQNTEAFF	TGTGCCAGCAGCCTTCACCAGAACACTGAAGCTTTCTTT
TRBV14	few	NA	TRBJ2-3	CASSQVSGPSTQYF	TGTGCCAGCAGCCAAGTTTCGGGACCCTCCACGCAGTATTTT
TRBV7-9	few	NA	TRBJ2-2	CASSSTSNTGELFF	TGTGCCAGCAGCTCCACATCGAACACCGGGGAGCTGTTTTTT
TRBV12-3/TRBV12-4	NA	TRBD1	TRBJ2-7	CASLGQNGERYF	TGTGCCAGCCTGGGACAGAATGGCGAGCGGTACTTC
TRBV5-6	NA	TRBD1	TRBJ2-7	CASSLGQGKNYEQYF	TGTGCCAGCAGCCTAGGACAGGGGAAGAACTACGAGCAGTACTTC
TRBV11-1	many	TRBD2	TRBJ2-3	CASSTAGTSGYTDTQYF	TGTGCCAGCAGCACAGCAGGGACTAGCGGCTACACAGATACGCAGTATTTT
TRBV6-5	few	TRBD1	TRBJ2-3	CASSAKGASQYF	TGTGCCAGCAGTGCCAAGGGGGCCTCGCAGTATTTT
TRBV3-1	few	NA	TRBJ2-3	CASSQDRTDTQYF	TGTGCCAGCAGCCAAGATCGGACAGATACGCAGTATTTT
TRBV30	NA	TRBD2	TRBJ2-7	CAWRKGTGTSGRSRSSYEQYF	TGTGCCTGGAGGAAGGGGACCGGGACTAGCGGGAGAAGTAGGAGCTCCTACGAGCAGTACTTC
TRBV5-1	NA	NA	TRBJ1-6	CASSPLGSSYNSPLHF	TGCGCCAGCAGCCCCCTCGGGAGCTCCTATAATTCACCCCTCCACTTT
TRBV27	NA	NA	TRBJ2-7	CASTRTEDLSYEQYF	TGTGCCAGCACTCGGACAGAAGATTTATCCTACGAGCAGTACTTC
TRBV20-1	many	NA	TRBJ1-5	CSAVSLTGYSNQPQHF	TGCAGTGCGGTCTCTCTGACAGGCTATAGCAATCAGCCCCAGCATTTT
TRBV20-1	NA	NA	TRBJ2-5	CSAQLETQYF	TGCAGTGCACAGCTTGAGACCCAGTACTTC
TRBV20-1	NA	TRBD2	TRBJ2-1	CSPTDSGRVNEQFF	TGCAGTCCAACTGACAGCGGGAGAGTAAATGAGCAGTTCTTC
TRBV5-6	few	NA	TRBJ2-3	CASSFQEGAVEANTQYF	TGTGCCAGCAGCTTCCAAGAGGGAGCCGTTGAGGCGAATACGCAGTATTTT
TRBV28	NA	TRBD2	TRBJ2-7	CASGISGTSYEQYF	TGTGCCAGCGGCATCTCCGGGACTAGCTACGAGCAGTACTTC
TRBV4-3	NA	TRBD1	TRBJ2-7	CASSQGQGALWGHEQYF	TGCGCCAGCAGCCAAGGCCAGGGGGCCCTTTGGGGTCACGAGCAGTACTTC
TRBV3-1	many	TRBD2	TRBJ2-2	CASSQGSGGANTGELFF	TGTGCCAGCAGCCAAGGTAGCGGGGGGGCGAACACCGGGGAGCTGTTTTTT
TRBV4-2	many	TRBD2	TRBJ2-7	CASSQDRASGYEQYF	TGTGCCAGCAGCCAAGATCGGGCTAGCGGCTACGAGCAGTACTTC
TRBV12-5	few	NA	TRBJ2-1	CASGVGSGGEQFF	TGTGCTAGTGGCGTGGGCAGTGGGGGGGAGCAGTTCTTC
TRBV7-9	NA	NA	TRBJ2-4	CASSPRDIQYF	TGTGCCAGCAGCCCACGAGACATTCAGTACTTC
TRBV7-2	few	TRBD2	TRBJ2-3	CASSRIRRTSGGDTQYF	TGTGCCAGCAGCCGAATCCGACGGACTAGCGGGGGAGATACGCAGTATTTT
TRBV5-6	NA	TRBD2	TRBJ2-4	CASSLGKTSLAKNIQYF	TGTGCCAGCAGCTTGGGGAAGACTAGCTTAGCCAAAAACATTCAGTACTTC
TRBV29-1	NA	NA	TRBJ2-5	CSVEDLQQETQYF	TGCAGCGTTGAAGATTTACAGCAAGAGACCCAGTACTTC
TRBV12-3/TRBV12-4	few	NA	TRBJ2-3	CASSLLEFRDTQYF	TGTGCCAGCAGTTTGTTGGAATTTCGAGATACGCAGTATTTT
TRBV3-1	many	NA	TRBJ2-3	CASSQEGGAHF	TGTGCCAGCAGCCAAGAAGGCGGAGCCCATTTT
TRBV7-2	few	NA	TRBJ1-1	CASSLERGGSEAFF	TGTGCCAGCAGCTTAGAGCGGGGCGGCTCTGAAGCTTTCTTT
TRBV20-1	NA	NA	TRBJ2-2	CSARAHGNGRTGELFF	TGCAGTGCTAGAGCCCACGGGAACGGGAGAACCGGGGAGCTGTTTTTT
TRBV6-1	NA	TRBD1	TRBJ2-1	CASSELQGNDGNEQFF	TGTGCCAGCAGTGAATTACAGGGGAACGATGGGAATGAGCAGTTCTTC
TRBV2	NA	TRBD2	TRBJ2-2	CASSVGTSPTGELFF	TGTGCCAGCAGCGTCGGGACTAGCCCCACCGGGGAGCTGTTTTTT
TRBV7-9	many	NA	TRBJ2-7	CASSPRAVSYEQYF	TGTGCCAGCAGCCCCCGGGCAGTTTCCTACGAGCAGTACTTC
TRBV5-1	few	TRBD1	TRBJ1-4	CASSLGTGGTINEKLFF	TGCGCCAGCAGCTTGGGAACAGGGGGTACCATTAATGAAAAACTGTTTTTT
TRBV7-8	few	NA	TRBJ2-6	CASSYTGLGANVLTF	TGTGCCAGCAGCTATACAGGGTTGGGGGCCAACGTCCTGACTTTC
TRBV5-1	NA	NA	TRBJ2-7	CASSLSGARSYEQYF	TGCGCCAGCAGCTTGTCAGGGGCGAGGTCCTACGAGCAGTACTTC
TRBV10-3	NA	NA	TRBJ2-5	CAISEPGQRETQYF	TGTGCCATCAGTGAGCCTGGACAGAGAGAGACCCAGTACTTC
TRBV29-1	NA	TRBD1	TRBJ2-5	CSVDRAQETQYF	TGCAGCGTAGACAGGGCGCAAGAGACCCAGTACTTC